Described below is a single T cell receptor beta chain sequence and its context. The length of the CDR3 is 11 residues. V was clipped by 3 bases and J by 8 bases, with 7 bases between them. Germline assignment: CDR1 MNHEY and CDR2 SMNVEV (reference sequence). This study enrolled people aged 18 to 89 from roughly 24 US geographic areas. Allocation to cohorts depended on clinical history reported by the participants. The table came from immunoSEQ multiplex PCR; TCRdb's copy has only in-frame clones and leaves some out. The sample gives 250,000 to 300,000 clones, 80% to 90% of which show up once; about 16% is in the top ten. The data are from a study of blood T cell repertoires in COVID-19. In the study overall: The analysed material was cDNA or gDNA that came from T cells, B-cell-depleted T cells, or PBMCs.

The sample was PBMCs or T cells enriched from blood (not recorded which). J is TRBJ1-1 and V is TRBV27, with D possibly TRBD1 on 5 matching bases. This TCR derives from a young man who had recovered from COVID-19. CDR3 coding DNA: TGTGCCAGCAGTTTCGGGGGAGAAGCTTTCTTT. Its protein is CASSFGGEAFF.